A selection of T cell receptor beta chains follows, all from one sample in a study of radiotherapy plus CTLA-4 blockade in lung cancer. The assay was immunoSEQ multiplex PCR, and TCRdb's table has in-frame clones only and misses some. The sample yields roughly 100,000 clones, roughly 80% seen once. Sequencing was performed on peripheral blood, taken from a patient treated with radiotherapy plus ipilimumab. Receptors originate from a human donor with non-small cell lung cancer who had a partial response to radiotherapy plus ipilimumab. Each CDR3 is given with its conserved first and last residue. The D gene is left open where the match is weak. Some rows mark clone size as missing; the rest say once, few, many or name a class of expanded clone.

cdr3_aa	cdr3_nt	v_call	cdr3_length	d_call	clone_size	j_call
CASSDVGAGTDTQYF	TGTGCCAGCAGTGATGTAGGGGCAGGAACAGATACGCAGTATTTT	TRBV2	15	NA	NA	TRBJ2-3
CASTTRRGGGEKLFF	TGTGCCAGCACCACAAGACGAGGTGGAGGCGAAAAACTGTTTTTT	TRBV6-6	15	NA	NA	TRBJ1-4
CAWGRGGAQPQHF	TGTGCCTGGGGGCGCGGAGGGGCACAGCCCCAGCATTTT	TRBV30	13	NA	NA	TRBJ1-5
CPHGGIEYEQYF	TGTCCACACGGCGGGATCGAGTACGAGCAGTACTTC	TRBV5-4	12	NA	NA	TRBJ2-7
CASSLKRGLAGVGDTQYF	TGTGCCAGCAGTTTAAAACGGGGACTAGCGGGAGTTGGAGATACGCAGTATTTT	TRBV7-2	18	TRBD2	NA	TRBJ2-3
CASSLDARTGGTYEQYF	TGTGCCAGCAGCTTAGATGCCCGGACAGGGGGAACCTACGAGCAGTACTTC	TRBV11-2	17	TRBD1	NA	TRBJ2-7
CASSSPPGRGRVRTGELFF	TGCGCCAGCAGCTCTCCCCCTGGAAGGGGAAGGGTTCGAACCGGGGAGCTGTTTTTT	TRBV5-1	19	NA	NA	TRBJ2-2
CASSIDDRGTGELFF	TGTGCCAGTAGTATAGACGACAGGGGGACCGGGGAGCTGTTTTTT	TRBV19	15	TRBD1	few	TRBJ2-2
CASSLGAYTGELFF	TGCGCCAGCAGCTTGGGGGCGTACACCGGGGAGCTGTTTTTT	TRBV5-1	14	NA	NA	TRBJ2-2
CASSSIKRERDTGELFF	TGTGCCAGCAGTTCCATTAAGCGGGAGAGGGACACCGGGGAGCTGTTTTTT	TRBV28	17	TRBD2	NA	TRBJ2-2
CAWGSGASGRREQYF	TGTGCCTGGGGCAGCGGGGCTAGCGGGAGACGCGAGCAGTACTTC	TRBV30	15	TRBD2	NA	TRBJ2-7
CSVAQSSSGSSDEQFF	TGCAGCGTCGCTCAGAGCTCTAGCGGGAGTAGCGATGAGCAGTTCTTC	TRBV29-1	16	TRBD2	NA	TRBJ2-1
CASGRTGAGSNQPQHF	TGCGCCAGCGGGAGAACAGGGGCTGGGAGCAATCAGCCCCAGCATTTT	TRBV10-2	16	TRBD1	NA	TRBJ1-5
CASSLLGRESNQPQHF	TGTGCCAGCAGTTTATTGGGCAGGGAAAGCAATCAGCCCCAGCATTTT	TRBV28	16	NA	NA	TRBJ1-5
CASSPTRTGETQYF	TGTGCCAGCAGTCCCACTAGGACTGGAGAGACCCAGTACTTC	TRBV7-3	14	NA	NA	TRBJ2-5
CASSPTLPAANTEAFF	TGCGCCAGCAGCCCCACCCTCCCCGCGGCCAACACTGAAGCTTTCTTT	TRBV5-1	16	NA	NA	TRBJ1-1
CASSFTSGSSYNEQFF	TGTGCCAGCAGCTTTACTAGCGGGAGCTCCTACAATGAGCAGTTCTTC	TRBV11-2	16	TRBD2	NA	TRBJ2-1
CASSLSSGYTEAFF	TGTGCCAGCAGTTTATCGTCAGGGTACACTGAAGCTTTCTTT	TRBV28	14	NA	NA	TRBJ1-1
CASSPRTAISYNEQFF	TGTGCCAGCAGCCCCCGGACAGCCATCTCCTACAATGAGCAGTTCTTC	TRBV7-3	16	NA	NA	TRBJ2-1
CASSVLAGETYEQYF	TGTGCCAGCAGCGTTCTAGCGGGAGAAACCTACGAGCAGTACTTC	TRBV9	15	TRBD2	few	TRBJ2-7
CSGGVGTGELFF	TGCAGCGGGGGGGTGGGCACCGGGGAGCTGTTTTTT	TRBV29-1	12	NA	few	TRBJ2-2
CASSLEASLPRAFF	TGCGCCAGCAGCTTGGAGGCGTCCCTCCCGAGGGCTTTCTTT	TRBV5-1	14	NA	NA	TRBJ1-1
CAYRGEGTGELFF	TGTGCCTACCGGGGAGAAGGCACCGGGGAGCTGTTTTTT	TRBV30	13	NA	NA	TRBJ2-2
CTSSLTSGYTGELFF	TGCACCAGCAGCTTAACTAGCGGATACACCGGGGAGCTGTTTTTT	TRBV5-1	15	TRBD2	NA	TRBJ2-2
CASSLGLAGGLQETQYF	TGTGCCAGCAGCCTAGGATTAGCGGGAGGGCTTCAAGAGACCCAGTACTTC	TRBV14	17	TRBD2	NA	TRBJ2-5
CASTGQGAPEDTQYF	TGCGCCAGCACGGGACAGGGGGCGCCGGAAGATACGCAGTATTTT	TRBV5-1	15	TRBD1	NA	TRBJ2-3
CASSPHTGTPYNEQFF	TGTGCCAGCAGTCCCCACACAGGGACGCCCTACAATGAGCAGTTCTTC	TRBV27	16	NA	NA	TRBJ2-1
CASRQGLAGREQYF	TGTGCCAGCAGACAGGGACTAGCGGGGAGAGAGCAGTACTTC	TRBV7-2	14	TRBD2	NA	TRBJ2-7
CASSQRMAGATNIQYF	TGTGCCAGCAGCCAAAGGATGGCGGGAGCAACGAACATTCAGTACTTC	TRBV11-3	16	TRBD2	NA	TRBJ2-4
CASSTTGGYGYTF	TGTGCCAGCAGCACAACAGGGGGCTATGGCTACACCTTC	TRBV7-9	13	TRBD1	NA	TRBJ1-2
CASSFSLGAGSGNTIYF	TGTGCCAGCAGTTTCTCCCTAGGGGCCGGCTCTGGAAACACCATATATTTT	TRBV28	17	NA	once	TRBJ1-3
CASSGGLAGGKTGELFF	TGTGCCAGCAGTGGAGGACTAGCGGGAGGGAAAACCGGGGAGCTGTTTTTT	TRBV6-1	17	TRBD2	NA	TRBJ2-2
CAISESRNGYTF	TGTGCCATCAGTGAGTCCAGAAATGGCTACACCTTC	TRBV10-3	12	NA	NA	TRBJ1-2
CASSLADGSSYEQYF	TGTGCCAGCAGCTTGGCCGACGGGAGTTCCTACGAGCAGTACTTC	TRBV5-4	15	NA	NA	TRBJ2-7
CASSQERAPGAYNEQFF	TGCGCCAGCAGCCAAGAGCGGGCACCGGGAGCTTACAATGAGCAGTTCTTC	TRBV4-1	17	NA	NA	TRBJ2-1
CASSQPSLITGELFF	TGCGCCAGCAGCCAACCCTCTTTAATTACCGGGGAGCTGTTTTTT	TRBV4-1	15	NA	many	TRBJ2-2